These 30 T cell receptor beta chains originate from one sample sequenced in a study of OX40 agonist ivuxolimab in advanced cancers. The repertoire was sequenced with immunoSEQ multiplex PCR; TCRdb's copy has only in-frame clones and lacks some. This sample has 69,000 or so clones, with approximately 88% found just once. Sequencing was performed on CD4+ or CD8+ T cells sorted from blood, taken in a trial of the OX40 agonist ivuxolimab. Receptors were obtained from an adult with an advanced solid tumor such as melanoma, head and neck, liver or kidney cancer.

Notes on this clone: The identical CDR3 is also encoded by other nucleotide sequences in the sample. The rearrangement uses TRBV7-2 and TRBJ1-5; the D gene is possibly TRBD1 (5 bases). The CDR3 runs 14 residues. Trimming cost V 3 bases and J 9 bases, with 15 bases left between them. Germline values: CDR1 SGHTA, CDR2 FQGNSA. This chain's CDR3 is CASSFGTGVGPQHF. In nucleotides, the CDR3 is TGTGCCAGCAGCTTTGGGACCGGAGTAGGGCCCCAGCATTTT.

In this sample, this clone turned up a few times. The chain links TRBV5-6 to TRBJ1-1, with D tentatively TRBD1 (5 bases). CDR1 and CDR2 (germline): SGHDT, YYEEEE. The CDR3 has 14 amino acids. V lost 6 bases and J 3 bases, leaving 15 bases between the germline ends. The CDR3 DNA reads TGTGCCAGCACCCCAGGGATCCCTTACACTGAAGCTTTCTTT. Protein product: CASTPGIPYTEAFF.

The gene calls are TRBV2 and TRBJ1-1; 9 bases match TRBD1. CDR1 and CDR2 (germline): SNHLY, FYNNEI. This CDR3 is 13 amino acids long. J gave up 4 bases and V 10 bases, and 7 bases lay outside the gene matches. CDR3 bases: TGTGCCACTACACAGGGGGCTGGCACTGAAGCTTTCTTT. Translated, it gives CATTQGAGTEAFF. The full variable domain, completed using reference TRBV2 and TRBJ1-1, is EPEVTQTPSHQVTQMGQEVILRCVPISNHLYFYWYRQILGQKVEFLVSFYNNEISEKSEIFDDQFSVERPDGSNFTLKIRSTKLEDSAMYFCATTQGAGTEAFFGQGTRLTVV.

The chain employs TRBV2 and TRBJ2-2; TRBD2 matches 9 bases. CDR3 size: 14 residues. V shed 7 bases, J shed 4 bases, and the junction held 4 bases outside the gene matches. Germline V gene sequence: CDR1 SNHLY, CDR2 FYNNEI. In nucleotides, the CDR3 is TGTGCCAGCAAGGGACTAGCCCTCACCGGGGAGCTGTTTTTT. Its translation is CASKGLALTGELFF.

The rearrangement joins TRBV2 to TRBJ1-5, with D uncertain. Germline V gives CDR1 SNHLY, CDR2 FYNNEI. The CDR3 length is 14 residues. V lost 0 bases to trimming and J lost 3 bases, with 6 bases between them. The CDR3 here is CASSEAGNNQPQHF. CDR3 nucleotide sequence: TGTGCCAGCAGTGAAGCAGGGAACAATCAGCCCCAGCATTTT.

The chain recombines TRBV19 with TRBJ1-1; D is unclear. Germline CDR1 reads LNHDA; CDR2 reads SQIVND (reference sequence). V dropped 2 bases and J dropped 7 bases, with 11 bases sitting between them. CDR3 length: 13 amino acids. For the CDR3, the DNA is TGTGCCAGTAGTATACGGGGAGGTAATGAAGCTTTCTTT. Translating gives CASSIRGGNEAFF.

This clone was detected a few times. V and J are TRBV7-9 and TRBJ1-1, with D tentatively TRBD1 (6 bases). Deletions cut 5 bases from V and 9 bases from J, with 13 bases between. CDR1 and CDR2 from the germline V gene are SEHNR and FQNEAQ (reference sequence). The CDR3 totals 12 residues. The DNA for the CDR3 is TGTGCCAGCAGCCCCGGACAGAGAAAAGCTTTCTTT. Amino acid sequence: CASSPGQRKAFF.

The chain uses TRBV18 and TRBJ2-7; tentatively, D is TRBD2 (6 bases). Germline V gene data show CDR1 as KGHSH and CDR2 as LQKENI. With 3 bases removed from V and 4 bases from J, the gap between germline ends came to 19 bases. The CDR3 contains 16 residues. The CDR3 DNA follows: TGTGCCAGCTCACCCTCGGAGGGAGGCCTCGGGTACGAGCAGTACTTC. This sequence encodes CASSPSEGGLGYEQYF.

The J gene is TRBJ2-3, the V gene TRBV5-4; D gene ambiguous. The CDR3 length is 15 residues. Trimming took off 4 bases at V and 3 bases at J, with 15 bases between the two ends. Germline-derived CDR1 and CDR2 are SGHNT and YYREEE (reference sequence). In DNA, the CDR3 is TGTGCCAGCAGCGGCCCATCCGTCAATACAGATACGCAGTATTTT. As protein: CASSGPSVNTDTQYF. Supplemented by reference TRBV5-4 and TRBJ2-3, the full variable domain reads ETGVTQSPTHLIKTRGQQVTLRCSSQSGHNTVSWYQQALGQGPQFIFQYYREEENGRGNFPPRFSGLQFPNYSSELNVNALELDDSALYLCASSGPSVNTDTQYFGPGTRLTVL.

The CDR3 loop is CASSFGAGGTNNEQFF. The CDR3 DNA is TGTGCCAGCAGCTTCGGAGCTGGGGGGACGAACAATGAGCAGTTCTTC. The chain links TRBV7-9 to TRBJ2-1, with a possible D match to TRBD2 (6 bases). The V gene lost 3 bases and the J gene lost 5 bases, with 17 bases spanning the gap. The CDR3 runs 16 residues. CDR1 and CDR2 (germline): SEHNR, FQNEAQ (reference sequence).

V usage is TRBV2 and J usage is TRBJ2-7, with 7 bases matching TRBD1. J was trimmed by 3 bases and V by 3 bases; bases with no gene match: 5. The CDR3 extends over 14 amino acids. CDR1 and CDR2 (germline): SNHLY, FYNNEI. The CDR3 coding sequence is TGTGCCAGCAGTGAGAATGCAGGGGGCTACGAGCAGTACTTC. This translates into CASSENAGGYEQYF.

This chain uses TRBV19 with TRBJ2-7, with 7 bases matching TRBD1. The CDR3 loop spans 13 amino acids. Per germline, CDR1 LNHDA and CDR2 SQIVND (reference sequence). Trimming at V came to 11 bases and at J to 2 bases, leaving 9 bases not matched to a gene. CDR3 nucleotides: TGTGCCTTCTCTCGGACAGGAGCCTACGAGCAGTACTTC. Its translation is CAFSRTGAYEQYF.

The CDR3 spells CASSDRANSNQPQHF. The CDR3 DNA reads as TGCGCCAGTTCTGACAGAGCAAATAGCAATCAGCCCCAGCATTTT. The genes are TRBV4-1 and TRBJ1-5, with D perhaps TRBD1 (5 bases). Germline assignment: CDR1 MGHRA and CDR2 YSYEKL. The V and J ends lost 9 bases and 0 bases respectively, with 15 bases between them. The CDR3 loop spans 15 amino acids.

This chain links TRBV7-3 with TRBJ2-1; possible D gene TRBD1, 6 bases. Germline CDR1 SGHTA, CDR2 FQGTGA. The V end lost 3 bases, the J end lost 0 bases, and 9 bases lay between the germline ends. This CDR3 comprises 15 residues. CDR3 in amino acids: CASSFGTPSYNEQFF. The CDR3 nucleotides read TGTGCCAGCAGCTTCGGGACACCCTCCTACAATGAGCAGTTCTTC.

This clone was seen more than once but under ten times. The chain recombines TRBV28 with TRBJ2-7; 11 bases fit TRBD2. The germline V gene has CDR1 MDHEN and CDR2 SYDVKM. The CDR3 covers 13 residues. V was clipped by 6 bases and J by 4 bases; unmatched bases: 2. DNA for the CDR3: TGTGCCAGCAGGACTAGCGGGGAATACGAGCAGTACTTC. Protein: CASRTSGEYEQYF.

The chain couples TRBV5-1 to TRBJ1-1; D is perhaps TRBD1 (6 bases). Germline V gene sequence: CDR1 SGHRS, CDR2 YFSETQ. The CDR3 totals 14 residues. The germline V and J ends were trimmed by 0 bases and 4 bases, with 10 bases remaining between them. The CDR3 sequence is CASSLVGAGTEAFF. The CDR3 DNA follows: TGCGCCAGCAGCTTGGTGGGGGCGGGCACTGAAGCTTTCTTT. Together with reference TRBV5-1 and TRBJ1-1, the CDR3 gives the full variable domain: KAGVTQTPRYLIKTRGQQVTLSCSPISGHRSVSWYQQTPGQGLQFLFEYFSETQRNKGNFPGRFSGRQFSNSRSEMNVSTLELGDSALYLCASSLVGAGTEAFFGQGTRLTVV.

The CDR3 nucleotides read TGTGCCAGCAGCCAAAAGACAGGAACAGGGGAGACCCAGTACTTC. It codes for CASSQKTGTGETQYF. The rearrangement links TRBV5-4 to TRBJ2-5; D is possibly TRBD1 (6 bases). Germline assignment: CDR1 SGHNT and CDR2 YYREEE (reference sequence). This CDR3 spans 15 amino acids. V was trimmed by 4 bases and J by 5 bases, leaving 18 bases between them.

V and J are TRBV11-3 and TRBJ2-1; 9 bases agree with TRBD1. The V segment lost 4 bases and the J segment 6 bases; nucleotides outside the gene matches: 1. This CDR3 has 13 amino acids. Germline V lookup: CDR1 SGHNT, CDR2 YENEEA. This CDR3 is CASSSTGGNEQFF. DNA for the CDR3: TGTGCCAGCAGCTCGACAGGGGGCAATGAGCAGTTCTTC. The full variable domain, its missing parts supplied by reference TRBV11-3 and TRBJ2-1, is EAGVVQSPRYKIIEKKQPVAFWCNPISGHNTLYWYLQNLGQGPELLIRYENEEAVDDSQLPKDRFSAERLKGVDSTLKIQPAELGDSAVYLCASSSTGGNEQFFGPGTRLTVL.

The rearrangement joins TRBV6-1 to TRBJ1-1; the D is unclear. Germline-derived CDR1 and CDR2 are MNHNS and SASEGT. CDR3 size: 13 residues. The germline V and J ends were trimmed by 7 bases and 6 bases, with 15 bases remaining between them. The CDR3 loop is CASTQPGGSEAFF. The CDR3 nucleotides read TGTGCCAGCACTCAACCCGGCGGGTCTGAAGCTTTCTTT.

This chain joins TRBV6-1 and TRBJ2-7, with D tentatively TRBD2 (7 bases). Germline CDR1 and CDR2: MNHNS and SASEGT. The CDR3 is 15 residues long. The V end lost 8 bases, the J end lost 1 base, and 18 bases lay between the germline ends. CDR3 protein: CASRGGGETSYEQYF. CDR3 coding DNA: TGTGCCAGCCGAGGGGGGGGAGAGACTTCCTACGAGCAGTACTTC.

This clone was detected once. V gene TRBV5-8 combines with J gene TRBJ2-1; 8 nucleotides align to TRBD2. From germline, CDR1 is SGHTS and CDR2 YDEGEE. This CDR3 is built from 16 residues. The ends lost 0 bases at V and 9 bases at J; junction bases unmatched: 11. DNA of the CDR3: TGTGCCAGCAGCTTGGCCTCCGTTTGGGCGGGGGGTGAGCAGTTCTTC. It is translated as CASSLASVWAGGEQFF.

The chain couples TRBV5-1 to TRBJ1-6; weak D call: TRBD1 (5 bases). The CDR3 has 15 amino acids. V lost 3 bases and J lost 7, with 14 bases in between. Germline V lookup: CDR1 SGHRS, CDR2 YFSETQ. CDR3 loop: CASSYAGGGNSPLHF. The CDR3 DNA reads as TGCGCCAGCAGCTACGCGGGTGGGGGAAATTCACCCCTCCACTTT.

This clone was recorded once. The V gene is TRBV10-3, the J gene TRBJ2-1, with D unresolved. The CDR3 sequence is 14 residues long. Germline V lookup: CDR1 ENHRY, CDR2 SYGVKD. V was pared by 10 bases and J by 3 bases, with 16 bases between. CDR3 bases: TGTGCCACGCGACCCCACGCGGACTACAATGAGCAGTTCTTC. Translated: CATRPHADYNEQFF.

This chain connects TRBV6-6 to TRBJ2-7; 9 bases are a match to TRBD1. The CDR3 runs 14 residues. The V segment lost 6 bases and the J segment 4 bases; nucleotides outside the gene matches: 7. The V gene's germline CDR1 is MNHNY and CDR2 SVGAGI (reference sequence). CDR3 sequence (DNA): TGTGCCAGCAGCCACCCGGGACAGGGATACGAGCAGTACTTC. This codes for CASSHPGQGYEQYF.

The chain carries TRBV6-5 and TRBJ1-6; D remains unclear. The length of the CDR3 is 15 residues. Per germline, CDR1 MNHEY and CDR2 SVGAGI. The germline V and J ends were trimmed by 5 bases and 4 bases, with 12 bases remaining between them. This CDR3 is CASSQPSDYNSPLHF. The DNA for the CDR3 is TGTGCCAGCAGTCAGCCCAGCGATTATAATTCACCCCTCCACTTT.

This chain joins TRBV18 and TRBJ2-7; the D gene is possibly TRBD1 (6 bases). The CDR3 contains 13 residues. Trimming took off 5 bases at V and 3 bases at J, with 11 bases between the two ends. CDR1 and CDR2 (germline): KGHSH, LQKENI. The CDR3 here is CASSEGQNYEQYF. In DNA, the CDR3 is TGTGCCAGCTCAGAGGGACAAAACTACGAGCAGTACTTC.

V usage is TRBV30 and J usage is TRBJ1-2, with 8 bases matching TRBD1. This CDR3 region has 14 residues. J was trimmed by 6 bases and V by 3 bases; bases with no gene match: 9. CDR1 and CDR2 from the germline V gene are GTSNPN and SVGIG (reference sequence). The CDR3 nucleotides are TGTGCCTGGAGGCCGACAGGGGAAGGGAATGGCTACACCTTC. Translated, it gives CAWRPTGEGNGYTF. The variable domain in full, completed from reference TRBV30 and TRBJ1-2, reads SQTIHQWPATLVQPVGSPLSLECTVEGTSNPNLYWYRQAAGRGLQLLFYSVGIGQISSEVPQNLSASRPQDRQFILSSKKLLLSDSGFYLCAWRPTGEGNGYTFGSGTRLTVV.

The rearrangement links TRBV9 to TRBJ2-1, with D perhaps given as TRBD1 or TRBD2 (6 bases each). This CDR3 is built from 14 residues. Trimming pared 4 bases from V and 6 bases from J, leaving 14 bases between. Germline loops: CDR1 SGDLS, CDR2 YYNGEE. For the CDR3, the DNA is TGTGCCAGCAGCCCGTGGGGGGCGGGCAATGAGCAGTTCTTC. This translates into CASSPWGAGNEQFF.

Here the CDR3 reads CASRDSPGSYNEQFF. In DNA, the CDR3 is TGTGCCAGCAGGGATTCCCCCGGCTCCTACAATGAGCAGTTCTTC. The rearrangement joins TRBV28 to TRBJ2-1; D ambiguous. V shed 6 bases and J shed 0 bases, with 12 bases lying between them. CDR3 length equals 15 residues. Germline V gene lookup returns CDR1 MDHEN and CDR2 SYDVKM.

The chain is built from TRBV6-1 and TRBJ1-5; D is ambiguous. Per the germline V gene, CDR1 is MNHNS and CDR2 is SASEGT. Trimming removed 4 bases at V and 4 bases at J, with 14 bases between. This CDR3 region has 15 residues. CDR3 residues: CASSVDSAKNQPQHF. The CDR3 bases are TGTGCCAGCAGTGTGGACTCAGCCAAAAATCAGCCCCAGCATTTT.